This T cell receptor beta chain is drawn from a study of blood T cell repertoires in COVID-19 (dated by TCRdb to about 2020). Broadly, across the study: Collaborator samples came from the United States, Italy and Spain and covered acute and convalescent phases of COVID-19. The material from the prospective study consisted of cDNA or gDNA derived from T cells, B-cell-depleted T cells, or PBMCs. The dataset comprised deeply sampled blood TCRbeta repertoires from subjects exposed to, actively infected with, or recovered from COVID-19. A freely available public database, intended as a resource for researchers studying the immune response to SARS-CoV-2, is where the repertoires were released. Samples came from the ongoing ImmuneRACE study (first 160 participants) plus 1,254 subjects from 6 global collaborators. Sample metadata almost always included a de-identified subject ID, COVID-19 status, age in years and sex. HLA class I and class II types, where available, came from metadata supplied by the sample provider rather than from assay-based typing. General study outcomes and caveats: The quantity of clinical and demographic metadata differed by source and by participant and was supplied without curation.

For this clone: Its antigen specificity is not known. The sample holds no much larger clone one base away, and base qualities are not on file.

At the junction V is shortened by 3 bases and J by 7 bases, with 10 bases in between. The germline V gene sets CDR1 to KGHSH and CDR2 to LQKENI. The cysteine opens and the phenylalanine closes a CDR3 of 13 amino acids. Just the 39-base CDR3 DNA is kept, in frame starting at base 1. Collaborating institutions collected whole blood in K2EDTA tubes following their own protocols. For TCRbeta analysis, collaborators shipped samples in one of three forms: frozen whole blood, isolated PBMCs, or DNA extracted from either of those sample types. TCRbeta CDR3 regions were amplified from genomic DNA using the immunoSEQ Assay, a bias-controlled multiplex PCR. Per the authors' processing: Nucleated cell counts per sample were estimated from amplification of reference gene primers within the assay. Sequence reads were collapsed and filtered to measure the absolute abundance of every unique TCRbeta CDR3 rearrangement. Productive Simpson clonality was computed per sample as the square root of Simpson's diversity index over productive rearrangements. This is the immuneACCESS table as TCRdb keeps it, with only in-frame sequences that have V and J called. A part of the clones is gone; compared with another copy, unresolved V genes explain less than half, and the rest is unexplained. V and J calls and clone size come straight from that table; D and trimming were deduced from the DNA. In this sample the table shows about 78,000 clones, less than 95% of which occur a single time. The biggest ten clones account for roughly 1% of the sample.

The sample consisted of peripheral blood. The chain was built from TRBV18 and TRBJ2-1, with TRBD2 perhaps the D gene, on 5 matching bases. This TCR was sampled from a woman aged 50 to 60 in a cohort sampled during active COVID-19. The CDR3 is CASSPRGFNEQFF. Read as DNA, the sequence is TGTGCCAGCTCACCCCGGGGATTTAATGAGCAGTTCTTC.